This section outlines one T cell receptor (beta chain) sequence together with its context. The antigen remains unidentified. CD8 cells regarded as naive lacked CD45RO, were positively chosen for CCR7, and omitted terminally differentiated effector memory CD45RA+ cells. This entry belongs to a study of shared clonotypes between healthy human individuals. Sequencing was performed with immunoSEQ multiplex PCR; in TCRdb, only in-frame clones are kept and a portion is missing. The sample includes about 1,800,000 clones, just under 95% of them seen just once. The CDR3 spans 15 residues. V lost 5 bases and J lost 1, with 14 bases in between. In germline, CDR1 is PRHDT, CDR2 FYEKMQ (reference sequence). General study points: Although depth was large, rarefaction showed that sequencing of the sorted subsets was incomplete. It was only blood that was sampled, and tissue repertoires likely differ.

The chain uses TRBV13 and TRBJ1-1; TRBD1 might be the D (5 bases). The sequencing sample was made of naive CD8+ T cells sorted from blood. The TCR was taken from a man younger than 35 in good health. CDR3 loop: CASSLGHGANTEAFF. Here the CDR3 DNA reads TGTGCCAGCAGCCTCGGCCACGGGGCGAACACTGAAGCTTTCTTT.